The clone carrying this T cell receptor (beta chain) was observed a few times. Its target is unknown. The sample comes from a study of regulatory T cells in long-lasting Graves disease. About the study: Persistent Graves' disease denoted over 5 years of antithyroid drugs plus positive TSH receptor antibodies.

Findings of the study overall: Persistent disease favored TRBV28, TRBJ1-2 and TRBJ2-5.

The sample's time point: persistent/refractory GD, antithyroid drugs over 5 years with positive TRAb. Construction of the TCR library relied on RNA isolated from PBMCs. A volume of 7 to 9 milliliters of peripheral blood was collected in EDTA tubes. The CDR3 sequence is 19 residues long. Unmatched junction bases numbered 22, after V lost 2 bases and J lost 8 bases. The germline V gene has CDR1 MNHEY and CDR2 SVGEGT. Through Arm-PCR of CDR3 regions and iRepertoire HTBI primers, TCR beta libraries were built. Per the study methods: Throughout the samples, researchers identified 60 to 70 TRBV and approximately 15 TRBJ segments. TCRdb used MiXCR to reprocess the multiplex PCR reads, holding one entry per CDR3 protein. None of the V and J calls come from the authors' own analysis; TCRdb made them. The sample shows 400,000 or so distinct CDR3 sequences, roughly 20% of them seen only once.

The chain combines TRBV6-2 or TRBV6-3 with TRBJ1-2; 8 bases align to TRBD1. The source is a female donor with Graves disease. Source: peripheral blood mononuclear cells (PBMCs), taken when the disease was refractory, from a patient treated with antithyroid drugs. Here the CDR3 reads CASSYPNDSTGQGRIGYTF. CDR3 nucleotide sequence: TGTGCCAGCAGTTACCCGAACGACTCGACCGGACAGGGACGAATCGGCTACACCTTC.